This T cell receptor (beta chain) was profiled in a study of T cell responses to AZD1222 COVID-19 vaccine. The V and J ends lost 4 bases and 8 bases respectively, with 21 bases between them. The V gene's germline CDR1 is PRHDT and CDR2 FYEKMQ (reference sequence). CDR3 length: 16 amino acids. The repertoire was sequenced with immunoSEQ multiplex PCR; TCRdb's copy has only in-frame clones and lacks some. The repertoire holds approximately 110,000 clones, with 87% as singletons. The sequence was obtained from an adult in good health. The rearrangement joins TRBV13 to TRBJ2-1; maybe TRBD2 (6 bases). This specimen consisted of peripheral blood, obtained on day 0 of AZD1222 vaccination. CDR3 region: CASSWRGTPEEDEQFF. Written as DNA, the CDR3 is TGTGCCAGCAGCTGGAGGGGCACCCCTGAGGAGGATGAGCAGTTCTTC. Looking up the rest from reference TRBV13 and TRBJ2-1 gives the full variable domain: AAGVIQSPRHLIKEKRETATLKCYPIPRHDTVYWYQQGPGQDPQFLISFYEKMQSDKGSIPDRFSAQQFSDYHSELNMSSLELGDSALYFCASSWRGTPEEDEQFFGPGTRLTVL.